This section outlines one T cell receptor (beta chain) sequence together with its context. Antigen unknown. The sample belongs to a study of siplizumab effects on memory and regulatory T cells. Study observations and caveats: Among mappable alloreactive CD4+ clones, the Treg-derived fraction averaged around 69% with siplizumab versus about 25% in controls. Only a minority of proliferating CD4+ or CD8+ clones had an assignable naive or memory phenotype, with roughly 75-96% lacking one. A small minority of alloreactive clones were mapped to unstimulated subsets. Naive T cells apparently outstripped memory cells in diversity and seemed major alloresponse contributors.

With 3 bases clipped from V and 5 bases from J, the junction kept 8 bases outside the gene matches. Per the germline V gene, CDR1 is SGHTA and CDR2 is FQGNSA. The length of the CDR3 is 15 residues. Clones were read by immunoSEQ multiplex PCR, and TCRdb kept only the in-frame ones, dropping some. The table lists 90,000 to 110,000 clones, about 91% of them singletons, with 0.75% in the top ten. This clonotype was obtained from a human donor in good health. What was sequenced was Tregs sorted from blood. V gene TRBV7-2 combines with J gene TRBJ2-5; 8 bases align to TRBD2. The CDR3 region is CASSFPAGGLETQYF. Here the CDR3 DNA reads TGTGCCAGCAGCTTCCCGGCGGGAGGTCTTGAGACCCAGTACTTC.